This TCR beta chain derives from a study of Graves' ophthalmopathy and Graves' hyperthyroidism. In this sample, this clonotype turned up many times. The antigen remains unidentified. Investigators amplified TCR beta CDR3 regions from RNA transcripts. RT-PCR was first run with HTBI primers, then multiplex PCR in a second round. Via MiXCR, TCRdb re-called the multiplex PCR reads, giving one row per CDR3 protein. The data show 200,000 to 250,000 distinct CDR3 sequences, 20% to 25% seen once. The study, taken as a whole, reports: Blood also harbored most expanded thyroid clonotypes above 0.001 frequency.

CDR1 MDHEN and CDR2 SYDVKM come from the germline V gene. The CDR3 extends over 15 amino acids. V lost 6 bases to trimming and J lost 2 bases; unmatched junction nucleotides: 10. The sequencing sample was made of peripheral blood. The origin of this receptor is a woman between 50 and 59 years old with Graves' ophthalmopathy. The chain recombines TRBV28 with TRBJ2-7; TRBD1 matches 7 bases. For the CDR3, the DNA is TGTGCCAGCAGCCCCTATACAGGGGTTGCCTACGAGCAGTACTTC. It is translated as CASSPYTGVAYEQYF.